These T cell receptor beta chains were read from a single sample in a study of blood T cells in healthy people across ages. TCRdb redid the calling of the 5' RACE reads with MiXCR, one entry per CDR3 protein. The sample gives about 1,400,000 distinct CDR3 sequences, approximately 38% of which show up once; approximately 7.9% is in the top ten. The sequenced sample was blood. Receptors originate from a woman between 18 and 29 years old in good health. Each CDR3 is given with its conserved first and last residue. The order of the fields is V gene, clone size, D gene, J gene, CDR3 protein, CDR3 DNA. D genes are given only for firm matches. Some rows mark clone size as missing; the rest say once, few, many or name a class of expanded clone.

V: TRBV12-3/TRBV12-4; size: NA; D: NA; J: TRBJ2-7; CDR3: CASSPRYIEGNERYF; DNA: TGTGCCAGCAGTCCTAGGTACATCGAAGGCAACGAGCGGTACTTC
V: TRBV15; size: NA; D: NA; J: TRBJ2-7; CDR3: CATSSDLPYEQYF; DNA: TGTGCCACCAGCAGTGATCTTCCGTACGAGCAGTACTTC
V: TRBV10-3; size: few; D: TRBD2; J: TRBJ2-1; CDR3: CAISASGGISYNEQFF; DNA: TGTGCCATCAGTGCTAGCGGGGGGATCTCCTACAATGAGCAGTTCTTC
V: TRBV7-3; size: few; D: NA; J: TRBJ2-3; CDR3: CASSLRDSSDTQYF; DNA: TGTGCCAGCAGCTTAAGGGACTCCAGCGATACGCAGTATTTT
V: TRBV4-1; size: NA; D: NA; J: TRBJ2-1; CDR3: CASSQGLDYNEQFF; DNA: TGCGCCAGCAGCCAAGGGCTGGACTACAATGAGCAGTTCTTC
V: TRBV7-9; size: few; D: NA; J: TRBJ2-7; CDR3: CASSSDSWAPREQYF; DNA: TGTGCCAGCAGCTCAGATAGTTGGGCACCAAGGGAGCAGTACTTC
V: TRBV30; size: NA; D: NA; J: TRBJ2-2; CDR3: CAWSPGLWTGELFF; DNA: TGTGCCTGGAGTCCCGGACTCTGGACCGGGGAGCTGTTTTTT
V: TRBV24-1; size: NA; D: NA; J: TRBJ1-5; CDR3: CATSGAGQFNQPQHF; DNA: TGTGCCACCAGTGGTGCGGGACAATTCAATCAGCCCCAGCATTTT
V: TRBV6-2/TRBV6-3; size: NA; D: TRBD1; J: TRBJ1-5; CDR3: CASRDQGEPQHF; DNA: TGTGCCAGCAGGGATCAGGGGGAGCCCCAGCATTTT
V: TRBV20-1; size: NA; D: NA; J: TRBJ2-1; CDR3: CSAGGLGGHSYNEQFF; DNA: TGCAGTGCTGGAGGTCTCGGCGGCCACTCCTACAATGAGCAGTTCTTC
V: TRBV29-1; size: NA; D: NA; J: TRBJ2-7; CDR3: CSVEDGGAEQYF; DNA: TGCAGCGTTGAAGATGGGGGGGCCGAGCAGTACTTC
V: TRBV20-1; size: few; D: TRBD1; J: TRBJ1-5; CDR3: CSAQRDRVQVQHF; DNA: TGCAGTGCACAACGGGACAGGGTGCAGGTCCAGCATTTT
V: TRBV7-2; size: few; D: NA; J: TRBJ2-1; CDR3: CASSFSRYNEQFF; DNA: TGTGCCAGCAGCTTCTCTCGATACAATGAGCAGTTCTTC
V: TRBV18; size: few; D: TRBD1; J: TRBJ2-4; CDR3: CASSARTGEAKNIQYF; DNA: TGTGCCAGCTCAGCGCGGACAGGGGAGGCCAAAAACATTCAGTACTTC
V: TRBV20-1; size: NA; D: TRBD2; J: TRBJ2-5; CDR3: CSATAVGTSGRDNEQYF; DNA: TGCAGTGCTACGGCAGTAGGGACTAGCGGGAGAGACAATGAGCAGTACTTC
V: TRBV27; size: NA; D: TRBD2; J: TRBJ2-1; CDR3: CASSPQLGGRGYEQFF; DNA: TGTGCCAGCAGTCCCCAATTAGGCGGGAGAGGATATGAGCAGTTCTTC
V: TRBV7-9; size: NA; D: TRBD2; J: TRBJ2-7; CDR3: CASSLVGASGNYEQYF; DNA: TGTGCCAGCAGCTTAGTAGGGGCTAGCGGGAACTACGAGCAGTACTTC
V: TRBV12-3/TRBV12-4; size: once; D: TRBD1; J: TRBJ1-4; CDR3: CASSPGTGHEKLFF; DNA: TGTGCCAGCAGCCCCGGGACAGGCCATGAAAAACTGTTTTTT
V: TRBV6-2/TRBV6-3; size: many; D: NA; J: TRBJ2-7; CDR3: CASSYSAGRTYEQYF; DNA: TGTGCCAGCAGTTACTCGGCCGGCAGGACCTACGAGCAGTACTTC
V: TRBV7-2; size: few; D: NA; J: TRBJ2-1; CDR3: CASSLGGRQNNEQFF; DNA: TGTGCCAGCAGCTTAGGGGGGCGGCAAAACAATGAGCAGTTCTTC
V: TRBV6-1; size: NA; D: TRBD1; J: TRBJ2-5; CDR3: CASSAQTGGGETQYF; DNA: TGTGCCAGCAGTGCCCAGACAGGGGGCGGAGAGACCCAGTACTTC
V: TRBV6-1; size: NA; D: TRBD2; J: TRBJ2-3; CDR3: CASSELGGGSTDTQYF; DNA: TGTGCCAGCAGTGAATTGGGCGGGGGGTCCACAGATACGCAGTATTTT
V: TRBV29-1; size: NA; D: TRBD1; J: TRBJ1-2; CDR3: CSVERPTGALQPNYGYTF; DNA: TGCAGCGTTGAACGGCCGACAGGGGCCCTACAGCCCAACTATGGCTACACCTTC
V: TRBV20-1; size: few; D: NA; J: TRBJ1-6; CDR3: CSARGSSYNSPLHF; DNA: TGCAGTGCTAGGGGCAGCTCCTATAATTCACCCCTCCACTTT
V: TRBV29-1; size: NA; D: TRBD2; J: TRBJ2-3; CDR3: CSVDASGGTDTQYF; DNA: TGCAGCGTTGACGCTAGCGGGGGCACAGATACGCAGTATTTT
V: TRBV20-1; size: NA; D: NA; J: TRBJ2-5; CDR3: CSARALWQGGKADQETQYF; DNA: TGCAGTGCTAGGGCACTTTGGCAGGGTGGGAAAGCTGACCAAGAGACCCAGTACTTC
V: TRBV6-5; size: few; D: TRBD2; J: TRBJ2-1; CDR3: CASSYPNQIAGAGFGLFF; DNA: TGTGCCAGCAGTTACCCGAACCAAATAGCGGGAGCGGGATTTGGGCTGTTCTTC
V: TRBV24-1; size: NA; D: NA; J: TRBJ2-1; CDR3: CATSDLWASEGHEQFF; DNA: TGTGCCACCAGTGATTTGTGGGCTAGCGAGGGACATGAGCAGTTCTTC
V: TRBV5-1; size: NA; D: NA; J: TRBJ2-7; CDR3: CASSPRTVYNEQYF; DNA: TGCGCCAGCAGCCCGAGGACAGTTTACAATGAGCAGTACTTC
V: TRBV20-1; size: few; D: NA; J: TRBJ1-2; CDR3: CSETQSYGYTF; DNA: TGCAGTGAAACGCAGTCCTATGGCTACACCTTC
V: TRBV6-2/TRBV6-3; size: few; D: TRBD2; J: TRBJ2-7; CDR3: CASSYSRSSGAISYEQYF; DNA: TGTGCCAGCAGTTACTCTCGGTCTAGCGGGGCGATCTCCTACGAGCAGTACTTC
V: TRBV27; size: NA; D: TRBD2; J: TRBJ2-3; CDR3: CASGRAGTQYF; DNA: TGTGCCAGCGGGAGGGCAGGGACGCAGTATTTT
V: TRBV12-5; size: NA; D: TRBD2; J: TRBJ2-3; CDR3: CASGLVRTSGYTDTQYF; DNA: TGTGCTAGTGGTTTGGTTCGGACTAGCGGTTACACAGATACGCAGTATTTT
V: TRBV12-3/TRBV12-4; size: NA; D: NA; J: TRBJ1-3; CDR3: CASRLPGPGGNTIYF; DNA: TGTGCCAGCAGGCTACCGGGCCCGGGAGGAAACACCATATATTTT
V: TRBV4-1; size: NA; D: TRBD2; J: TRBJ2-7; CDR3: CASSPWASGRSYF; DNA: TGCGCCAGCAGCCCGTGGGCCAGCGGGAGATCGTACTTC
V: TRBV20-1; size: NA; D: NA; J: TRBJ1-2; CDR3: CSARDRNSGLYGYTF; DNA: TGCAGTGCTAGAGATAGGAATTCGGGGTTGTATGGCTACACCTTC
V: TRBV5-1; size: few; D: NA; J: TRBJ2-1; CDR3: CASSLANRADEQFF; DNA: TGCGCCAGCAGCTTGGCTAACAGGGCCGATGAGCAGTTCTTC
V: TRBV10-3; size: few; D: TRBD2; J: TRBJ2-1; CDR3: CAISGDERGAYNEQFF; DNA: TGTGCCATCAGTGGGGATGAGCGGGGGGCATACAATGAGCAGTTCTTC
V: TRBV12-3/TRBV12-4; size: NA; D: TRBD2; J: TRBJ2-7; CDR3: CASSSLGSGSSYEQYF; DNA: TGTGCCAGCAGTTCCCTGGGTAGCGGGAGCTCCTACGAGCAGTACTTC
V: TRBV5-1; size: many; D: NA; J: TRBJ2-1; CDR3: CASSLGDRYNEQFF; DNA: TGCGCCAGCAGCTTGGGCGACAGGTACAATGAGCAGTTCTTC
V: TRBV5-8; size: NA; D: NA; J: TRBJ1-2; CDR3: CASSLEGGAIYGYTF; DNA: TGTGCCAGCAGCTTGGAGGGAGGGGCGATTTATGGCTACACCTTC
V: TRBV18; size: NA; D: TRBD2; J: TRBJ2-7; CDR3: CASSSMGLAGLSSYEQYF; DNA: TGTGCCAGCTCATCGATGGGACTAGCGGGTTTATCTTCCTACGAGCAGTACTTC
V: TRBV29-1; size: few; D: TRBD2; J: TRBJ2-3; CDR3: CSVLGTSGGPDTQYF; DNA: TGCAGCGTCCTAGGGACTAGCGGGGGTCCAGATACGCAGTATTTT
V: TRBV24-1; size: NA; D: NA; J: TRBJ1-1; CDR3: CATSNSINTEAFF; DNA: TGTGCCACCAGTAACAGCATAAACACTGAAGCTTTCTTT
V: TRBV12-3/TRBV12-4; size: few; D: NA; J: TRBJ2-7; CDR3: CASRHGDGASYEQYF; DNA: TGTGCCAGCAGACACGGGGACGGGGCGTCCTACGAGCAGTACTTC